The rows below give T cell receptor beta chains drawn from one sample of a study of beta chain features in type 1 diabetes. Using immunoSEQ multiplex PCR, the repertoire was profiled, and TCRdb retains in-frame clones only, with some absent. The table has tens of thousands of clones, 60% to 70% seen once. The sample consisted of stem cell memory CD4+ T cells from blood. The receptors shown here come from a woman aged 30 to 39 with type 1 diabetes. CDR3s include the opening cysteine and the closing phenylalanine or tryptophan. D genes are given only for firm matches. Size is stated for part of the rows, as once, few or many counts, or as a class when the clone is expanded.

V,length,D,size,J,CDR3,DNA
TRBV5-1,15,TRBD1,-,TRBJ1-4,CASSRRTGDTEKLFF,TGCGCCAGCAGCCGAAGGACAGGGGATACGGAAAAACTGTTTTTT
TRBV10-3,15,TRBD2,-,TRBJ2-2,CAISTSGGNTGELFF,TGTGCCATCAGTACTAGCGGGGGGAACACCGGGGAGCTGTTTTTT
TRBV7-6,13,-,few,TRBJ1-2,CASSLGQGRGYTF,TGTGCCAGCAGCTTAGGTCAGGGGAGAGGCTACACCTTC
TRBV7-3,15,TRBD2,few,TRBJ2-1,CASSNNPASGREQFF,TGTGCCAGCAGCAACAACCCGGCTAGCGGGAGGGAGCAGTTCTTC
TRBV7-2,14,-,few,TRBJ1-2,CASSYGGDNYGYTF,TGTGCCAGCAGCTATGGGGGGGATAACTATGGCTACACCTTC
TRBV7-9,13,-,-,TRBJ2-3,CASGLGGTDTQYF,TGTGCCAGCGGACTAGGGGGGACAGATACGCAGTATTTT
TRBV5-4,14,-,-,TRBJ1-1,CASSLGSSWTEAFF,TGTGCCAGCAGCTTGGGAAGCTCGTGGACTGAAGCTTTCTTT
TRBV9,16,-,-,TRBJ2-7,CASSVGGSGRSYEQYF,TGTGCCAGCAGCGTAGGGGGTAGCGGCAGGTCCTACGAGCAGTACTTC
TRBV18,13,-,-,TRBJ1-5,CASSPGASQPQHF,TGTGCCAGCTCACCGGGGGCGAGTCAGCCCCAGCATTTT
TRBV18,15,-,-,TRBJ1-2,CASSPWSPANYGYTF,TGTGCCAGCTCACCCTGGTCCCCAGCTAACTATGGCTACACCTTC
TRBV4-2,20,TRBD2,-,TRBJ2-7,CASSQDPRGLAVPSSYEQYF,TGTGCCAGCAGCCAAGATCCGAGGGGCCTAGCGGTCCCAAGCTCCTACGAGCAGTACTTC
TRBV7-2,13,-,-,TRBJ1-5,CASTQNSNQPQHF,TGTGCCAGCACCCAGAATAGCAATCAGCCCCAGCATTTT
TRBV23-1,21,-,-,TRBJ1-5,CASSQSMQFVWEICRNQPQHF,TGCGCCAGCAGTCAATCGATGCAATTTGTCTGGGAGATTTGTCGCAATCAGCCCCAGCATTTT
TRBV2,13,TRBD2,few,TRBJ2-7,CASRRTSGSEQYF,TGTGCCAGCAGACGGACTAGCGGGAGCGAGCAGTACTTC
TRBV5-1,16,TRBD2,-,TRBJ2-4,CASSRTSGRAVNIQYF,TGCGCCAGCAGCCGGACTAGCGGGAGGGCGGTAAACATTCAGTACTTC
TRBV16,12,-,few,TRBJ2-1,CASSQQSYEQFF,TGTGCCAGCAGCCAGCAGTCCTATGAGCAGTTCTTC
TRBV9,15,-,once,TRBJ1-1,CASSAGDGRNTEAFF,TGTGCCAGCAGCGCGGGAGACGGACGGAACACTGAAGCTTTCTTT
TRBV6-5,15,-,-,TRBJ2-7,CASSRAGTPTGEQYF,TGTGCCAGCAGTCGGGCCGGGACTCCGACCGGCGAGCAGTACTTC
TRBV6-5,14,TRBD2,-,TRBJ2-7,CASSYSREAYEQYF,TGTGCCAGCAGTTACTCGCGGGAGGCCTACGAGCAGTACTTC
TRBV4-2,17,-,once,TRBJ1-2,CASSQDGRAGRDYGYTF,TGTGCCAGCAGCCAAGATGGTAGGGCAGGGCGAGACTATGGCTACACCTTC
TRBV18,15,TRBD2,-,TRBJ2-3,CASSPGLARTDTQYF,TGTGCCAGCTCACCCGGACTAGCGCGTACAGATACGCAGTATTTT
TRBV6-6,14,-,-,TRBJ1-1,CASLEAGANTEAFF,TGTGCCAGCCTCGAAGCAGGGGCGAACACTGAAGCTTTCTTT
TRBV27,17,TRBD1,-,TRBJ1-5,CASSLAAGTGLNQPQHF,TGTGCCAGCAGTTTAGCCGCCGGGACAGGCCTCAATCAGCCCCAGCATTTT
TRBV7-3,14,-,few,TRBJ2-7,CASSLIAGQHEQYF,TGTGCCAGCAGCTTAATAGCGGGACAGCACGAGCAGTACTTC
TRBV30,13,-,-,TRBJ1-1,CAWSAGRDTEAFF,TGTGCCTGGAGTGCAGGGAGGGACACTGAAGCTTTCTTT
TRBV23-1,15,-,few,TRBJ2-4,CASITGSHAKNIQYF,TGCGCCAGCATTACAGGGTCCCACGCCAAAAACATTCAGTACTTC
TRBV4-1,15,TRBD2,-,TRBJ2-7,CASSQVAGGAYEQYF,TGCGCCAGCAGCCAAGTAGCGGGGGGGGCCTACGAGCAGTACTTC
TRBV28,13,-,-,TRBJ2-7,CASSVGGYYEQYF,TGTGCCAGCAGTGTAGGAGGATATTACGAGCAGTACTTC
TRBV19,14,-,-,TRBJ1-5,CASSIYSSNQPQHF,TGTGCCAGTAGTATATACAGTAGCAATCAGCCCCAGCATTTT
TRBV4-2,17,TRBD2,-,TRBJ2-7,CASSQEGLAGEAYEQYF,TGTGCCAGCAGCCAAGAGGGACTAGCGGGAGAGGCATACGAGCAGTACTTC
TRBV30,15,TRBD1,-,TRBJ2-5,CAWSYDRGLFETQYF,TGTGCCTGGAGCTACGACAGGGGGCTGTTCGAGACCCAGTACTTC
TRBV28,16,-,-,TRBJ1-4,CASSFSGAGVFEKLFF,TGTGCCAGCAGTTTCTCGGGGGCGGGGGTATTTGAAAAACTGTTTTTT
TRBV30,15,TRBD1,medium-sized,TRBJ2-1,CAWSFRDRVQGEQFF,TGTGCCTGGAGTTTTAGGGACAGGGTTCAGGGGGAGCAGTTCTTC
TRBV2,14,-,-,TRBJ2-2,CASIGRGNTGELFF,TGTGCCAGCATAGGGCGGGGGAACACCGGGGAGCTGTTTTTT
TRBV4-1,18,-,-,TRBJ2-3,CASTEYPGRVVTTDTQYF,TGCGCCAGCACCGAATACCCAGGCAGGGTGGTAACCACAGATACGCAGTATTTT
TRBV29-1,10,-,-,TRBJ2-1,CSAGYDEQFF,TGCAGCGCCGGTTATGATGAGCAGTTCTTC
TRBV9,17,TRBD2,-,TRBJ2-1,CASSSLQGLAGAGEQFF,TGTGCCAGCAGCTCCCTTCAGGGATTAGCGGGAGCGGGGGAGCAGTTCTTC
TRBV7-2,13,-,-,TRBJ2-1,CASSPPWTNEQFF,TGTGCCAGCAGCCCCCCCTGGACTAACGAGCAGTTCTTC
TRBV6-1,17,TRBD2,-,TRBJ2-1,CASSDPGLADSYNEQFF,TGTGCCAGCAGTGATCCGGGACTAGCGGACTCCTACAATGAGCAGTTCTTC
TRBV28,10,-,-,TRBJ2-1,CASSLREQFF,TGTGCCAGCAGTTTACGTGAGCAGTTCTTC
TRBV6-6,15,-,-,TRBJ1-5,CASSYSRGSNQPQHF,TGTGCCAGCAGTTACTCGAGGGGGAGCAATCAGCCCCAGCATTTT
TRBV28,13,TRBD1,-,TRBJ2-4,CASSQGAWDIQYF,TGTGCCAGCAGCCAGGGGGCTTGGGACATTCAGTACTTC
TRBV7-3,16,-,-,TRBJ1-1,CASSLTPTSRGTEAFF,TGTGCCAGCAGCTTAACGCCAACCTCCCGGGGCACTGAAGCTTTCTTT
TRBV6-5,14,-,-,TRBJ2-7,CASSYSRGSYEQYF,TGTGCCAGCAGTTACTCAAGGGGAAGCTACGAGCAGTACTTC
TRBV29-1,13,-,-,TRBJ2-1,CSVRTDIYNEQFF,TGCAGCGTTAGGACAGATATCTACAATGAGCAGTTCTTC
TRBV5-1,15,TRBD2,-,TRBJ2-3,CASSSSGTSTDTQYF,TGCGCCAGCAGCTCTAGCGGCACTAGCACAGATACGCAGTATTTT
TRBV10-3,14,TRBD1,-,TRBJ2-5,CAIRGDRAGETQYF,TGTGCCATCAGGGGAGACAGGGCTGGAGAGACCCAGTACTTC
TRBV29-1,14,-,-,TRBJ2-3,CSVEPGKGTDTQYF,TGCAGCGTTGAACCAGGGAAGGGAACAGATACGCAGTATTTT
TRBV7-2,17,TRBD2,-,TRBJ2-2,CASSLSGSGRNTGELFF,TGTGCCAGCAGCTTATCGGGTAGCGGGAGGAACACCGGGGAGCTGTTTTTT
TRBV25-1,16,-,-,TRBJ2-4,CASSEYRSGARNIQYF,TGTGCCAGCAGTGAATATCGTAGCGGAGCCCGAAACATTCAGTACTTC
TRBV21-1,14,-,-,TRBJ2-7,CASSRRRSSYEQYF,TGTGCCAGCAGCCGACGGAGGAGCTCCTACGAGCAGTACTTC
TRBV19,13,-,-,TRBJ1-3,CASSHRAGNTIYF,TGTGCCAGTAGTCACAGGGCTGGAAACACCATATATTTT
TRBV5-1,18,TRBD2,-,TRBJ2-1,CASSFPTSGRAGDNEQFF,TGCGCCAGCAGCTTCCCAACTAGCGGGAGGGCCGGGGACAATGAGCAGTTCTTC
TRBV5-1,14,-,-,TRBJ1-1,CASSFAVESTEAFF,TGCGCCAGCAGCTTTGCGGTCGAATCCACTGAAGCTTTCTTT
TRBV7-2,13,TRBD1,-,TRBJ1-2,CASSIYTGDGYTF,TGTGCCAGCAGCATATATACAGGGGATGGCTACACCTTC
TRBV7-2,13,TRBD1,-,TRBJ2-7,CASSLGEDRGQYF,TGTGCCAGCAGCTTAGGGGAAGACAGGGGCCAGTACTTC
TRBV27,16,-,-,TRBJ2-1,CASSSHLPGNYNEQFF,TGTGCCAGCAGTTCCCACCTACCCGGGAACTACAATGAGCAGTTCTTC
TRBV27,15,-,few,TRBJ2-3,CASSFPSGSTDTQYF,TGTGCCAGCAGTTTCCCCAGCGGTAGCACAGATACGCAGTATTTT
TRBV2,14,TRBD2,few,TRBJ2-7,CASSTSGGWGEQYF,TGTGCCAGCAGCACTAGCGGGGGATGGGGCGAGCAGTACTTC
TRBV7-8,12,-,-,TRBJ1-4,CASSSTYEKLFF,TGTGCCAGCAGCTCTACTTATGAAAAACTGTTTTTT